This T cell receptor beta chain was observed in a study of blood T cell repertoires in COVID-19. Germline V gene sequence: CDR1 SQVTM, CDR2 ANQGSEA. The V and J ends lost 4 bases and 1 base respectively, with 16 bases between them. The CDR3 totals 15 residues. The assay was immunoSEQ multiplex PCR, and TCRdb's table has in-frame clones only and misses some. The table has 100,000 to 150,000 clones, roughly four fifths seen once; the top ten hold approximately 8%. This chain connects TRBV29-1 to TRBJ1-2; D might be TRBD1 (6 bases). Sequencing was performed on peripheral blood. The source is a human donor in a cohort sampled during active COVID-19. The CDR3 bases are TGCAGCGTTGGTTCCGGGACACTTCGTAACTATGGCTACACCTTC. The encoded protein is CSVGSGTLRNYGYTF.